This entry lists 20 T cell receptor beta chains sequenced from one sample in a study of identical twins. TCRdb reanalysed the 5' RACE reads using MiXCR and keeps one entry per CDR3 protein. The table records 450,000 to 650,000 distinct CDR3 sequences, roughly 9.5% of them present only once. This sample was shared with a second study, whose subject was yellow fever vaccine responses in identical twins.

Sequencing was done on a sample of PBMCs. These receptors originate from a woman aged 18-29 years in good health.

This clonotype was seen many times. This chain uses TRBV6-2 or TRBV6-3 with TRBJ2-1; 8 nucleotides agree with TRBD2. The CDR3 covers 16 residues. After removal of 6 bases from V and 5 bases from J, the junction contained 12 bases not matched to a gene. CDR1 and CDR2 from the germline V gene are MNHEY and SVGEGT. DNA of the CDR3: TGTGCCAGCAGGCCGCCGGGACTAGTCCCCAACAATGAGCAGTTCTTC. It encodes CASRPPGLVPNNEQFF.

This clonotype was recorded many times. In DNA form, the CDR3 reads TGTGCCAGCAGAACGGACAGGGCTAATCAGCCCCAGCATTTT. Amino acids: CASRTDRANQPQHF. The V and J genes are TRBV12-3 or TRBV12-4 and TRBJ1-5, with 8 bases lining up with TRBD1. Trimming cost V 6 bases and J 4 bases; bases outside gene matches: 5. This CDR3 comprises 14 residues.

There are a few counts of this clonotype. The CDR3 loop is CASTEGGHVEQFF. The CDR3 DNA reads as TGTGCCAGCACCGAGGGTGGACATGTTGAGCAGTTCTTC. The genes are TRBV2 and TRBJ2-1; D may be TRBD1 or TRBD2 (5 bases each). The CDR3 is 13 residues long. From germline, CDR1 is SNHLY and CDR2 FYNNEI. With 7 bases removed from V and 9 bases from J, the gap between germline ends came to 16 bases.

The V call is TRBV20-1, the J call TRBJ2-7; D might be TRBD2 (7 bases). V was clipped by 4 bases and J by 2 bases, with 24 bases between them. Germline values: CDR1 DFQATT, CDR2 SNEGSKA (reference sequence). The length of the CDR3 is 17 residues. CDR3 amino acids: CSANSDRGGISPYEQYF. In nucleotides, the CDR3 is TGCAGTGCTAACTCGGATAGGGGGGGGATAAGCCCCTACGAGCAGTACTTC.

The chain uses TRBV3-1 and TRBJ2-1; D uncertain. The germline V gene has CDR1 LGHDT and CDR2 YNNKEL (reference sequence). The V gene lost 11 bases and the J gene lost 4 bases, with 9 bases spanning the gap. The CDR3 is 11 residues long. The chain's CDR3 is CAGERYNEQFF. The CDR3 nucleotides are TGTGCCGGCGAAAGGTACAATGAGCAGTTCTTC.

This clonotype was seen more than once but under ten times. The J gene is TRBJ2-5, the V gene TRBV6-5; D remains unclear. CDR3 length: 17 amino acids. The V gene lost 0 bases and the J gene lost 3 bases, with 17 bases spanning the gap. Germline V lookup: CDR1 MNHEY, CDR2 SVGAGI. The CDR3 is CASSYSLTGPTKETQYF. The CDR3, as DNA: TGTGCCAGCAGTTACTCCCTCACGGGTCCTACAAAAGAGACCCAGTACTTC.

This clonotype was counted at least ten times. The J gene is TRBJ2-1, the V gene TRBV20-1; no definite D call. The CDR3 totals 17 residues. Looked up from germline, CDR1 is DFQATT and CDR2 is SNEGSKA (reference sequence). Trimming stripped 7 bases from V and 0 bases from J, with 22 bases between. The CDR3 coding sequence is TGCAGTGGCTCGCCCCAGGCCAGCGTATTCTCCTACAATGAGCAGTTCTTC. Encoded protein: CSGSPQASVFSYNEQFF.

The chain recombines TRBV4-3 with TRBJ2-5; tentatively, D is TRBD1 (9 bases). Trimming removed 4 bases at V and 5 bases at J, with 17 bases between. The CDR3 has 15 residues. Germline V CDR1 and CDR2: LGHNA, YSLEER. Here the CDR3 reads CASSPGQGGGETQYF. DNA for the CDR3: TGCGCCAGCAGCCCGGGACAGGGCGGGGGGGAGACCCAGTACTTC.

In its sample, this clonotype was seen many times. V is TRBV20-1 and J is TRBJ2-1; 9 bases align to TRBD2. This CDR3 has 16 residues. V gave up 1 base and J gave up 0 bases; unmatched junction bases: 4. The germline gives CDR1 DFQATT, CDR2 SNEGSKA (reference sequence). The CDR3 loop is CSARVGGGVSYNEQFF. The CDR3 DNA sequence: TGCAGTGCTAGAGTCGGCGGGGGGGTCTCCTACAATGAGCAGTTCTTC.

In its sample, this clonotype was seen many times. In DNA, the CDR3 is TGTGCCATCAGATCAGACGGGACAGGGAACACTGAAGCTTTCTTT. Protein sequence: CAIRSDGTGNTEAFF. The chain carries TRBV10-3 and TRBJ1-1; 8 bases agree with TRBD1. Germline CDR1 and CDR2: ENHRY and SYGVKD. This CDR3 has 15 residues. The trim removed 6 bases at V and 1 base at J, leaving 7 bases unmatched.

This clonotype was picked up many times. CDR3 nucleotides: TGTGCCAGCAGCGCACCGGGACTAGACCGCTCTCGGACCCAGTACTTC. Protein product: CASSAPGLDRSRTQYF. The V gene is TRBV5-4, the J gene TRBJ2-5; 8 bases match TRBD2. Looked up from germline, CDR1 is SGHNT and CDR2 is YYREEE (reference sequence). With V trimmed by 4 bases and J by 7 bases, 15 bases remained unmatched. The CDR3 is made up of 16 amino acids.

The CDR3 DNA reads as TGTGCCAGCAGCTTAGACCTACGGTACAATGAGCAGTTCTTC. Translating it yields CASSLDLRYNEQFF. The chain carries TRBV7-9 and TRBJ2-1; D not resolved. This CDR3 contains 14 residues. The ends were cut back, 1 base at V and 4 bases at J, with 8 bases in the middle. In germline, CDR1 is SEHNR, CDR2 FQNEAQ (reference sequence).

This clonotype was observed a few times. This chain connects TRBV20-1 to TRBJ2-3; D is unclear. V was shortened by 0 bases and J by 2 bases, with 18 bases between the two germline ends. CDR3 length equals 17 residues. Germline V gene data show CDR1 as DFQATT and CDR2 as SNEGSKA (reference sequence). The CDR3 is CSAREPPLSVHTDTQYF. For the CDR3, the DNA is TGCAGTGCTAGAGAACCCCCCCTGAGCGTCCACACAGATACGCAGTATTTT.

The chain joins TRBV20-1 to TRBJ2-2; D could derive from TRBD1 or TRBD2 (5 bases each). The CDR3 contains 15 residues. V dropped 1 base and J dropped 1 base, with 10 bases sitting between them. Germline lookup yields CDR1 DFQATT and CDR2 SNEGSKA (reference sequence). CDR3 loop: CSARVRDGNTGELFF. In DNA form, the CDR3 reads TGCAGTGCTAGAGTGAGGGACGGGAACACCGGGGAGCTGTTTTTT.

This clonotype was counted between two and nine times. CDR3 loop: CASSQEQGSYEQYF. The CDR3 DNA is TGTGCCAGCAGCCAAGAACAGGGGAGCTACGAGCAGTACTTC. J is TRBJ2-7 and V is TRBV3-1; 7 nucleotides align to TRBD1. This CDR3 has 14 residues. V dropped 0 bases and J dropped 3; count of bases not matched to a gene: 2. Germline assignment: CDR1 LGHDT and CDR2 YNNKEL (reference sequence).

This clonotype was detected many times. The rearrangement links TRBV6-4 to TRBJ2-2, with D tentatively TRBD1 (5 bases). V lost 5 bases and J lost 3, with 13 bases in between. The CDR3 length is 15 residues. Germline V gene sequence: CDR1 MRHNA, CDR2 SNTAGT. The CDR3 DNA follows: TGTGCCAGCAGTCCGAATGGGGCAGACACCGGGGAGCTGTTTTTT. Its translation: CASSPNGADTGELFF.

This chain connects TRBV6-5 to TRBJ2-3; D remains unclear. Germline V gene data show CDR1 as MNHEY and CDR2 as SVGAGI. This CDR3 has 13 amino acids. V was trimmed by 5 bases and J by 3 bases, leaving 9 bases between them. The CDR3 coding sequence is TGTGCCAGCAGTAAGGCTGGGACAGATACGCAGTATTTT. Its translation is CASSKAGTDTQYF.

This clonotype was detected many times. This chain connects TRBV3-1 to TRBJ1-1; D unclear. Germline V gives CDR1 LGHDT, CDR2 YNNKEL (reference sequence). This CDR3 is 14 amino acids long. V dropped 1 base and J dropped 6 bases, with 12 bases sitting between them. The CDR3 DNA follows: TGTGCCAGCAGCCAAGCTCTAGGATTCTCTGAAGCTTTCTTT. It specifies CASSQALGFSEAFF.

The rearrangement links TRBV4-2 to TRBJ2-5, with D perhaps TRBD1 or TRBD2 (6 bases each). This CDR3 region has 16 residues. Germline CDR1 is LGHNA and CDR2 is YNFKEQ. Trimming removed 1 base from V and 5 bases from J, with 17 bases in between. CDR3 protein: CASSQGAGEVGETQYF. CDR3 DNA sequence: TGTGCCAGCAGCCAAGGGGCAGGGGAGGTAGGGGAGACCCAGTACTTC.

This clonotype appeared many times. The rearrangement joins TRBV20-1 to TRBJ2-3; D possibly uses TRBD1 or TRBD2 (5 bases each). CDR3 length equals 16 residues. With 2 bases removed from V and 0 bases from J, the gap between germline ends came to 15 bases. The V gene's germline CDR1 is DFQATT and CDR2 SNEGSKA (reference sequence). The CDR3 loop reads CSARTFWDDSTDTQYF. The CDR3 bases are TGCAGTGCTAGAACGTTTTGGGACGATAGCACAGATACGCAGTATTTT.